The sequence of this TCR beta chain was determined in a study of cytomegalovirus exposure and HLA in healthy donors. Whole-study results and caveats: A missense DCLRE1C variant was associated with V- and J-gene trimming of TCR beta chains in a later analysis, and an independent cohort replicated the association. Among the sequence variants, a highly shared cluster was likely an artifact of sequencing.

This PCR relied on a set of 60 Vbeta primers and 13 Jbeta primers. Sequencing was performed with immunoSEQ multiplex PCR; in TCRdb, only in-frame clones are kept and a portion is missing. Altogether some 130,000 clones are present, approximately 80% being singletons, with the ten largest covering around 3.1%. In germline, CDR1 is SGHTA, CDR2 FQGTGA. After removal of 4 bases from V and 4 bases from J, the junction contained 18 bases not matched to a gene. The length of the CDR3 is 20 residues. About this clone: Its antigen remains unidentified.

The sample taken for sequencing was PBMCs. The V call is TRBV7-3, the J call TRBJ2-1; 11 positions agree with TRBD2. This clonotype was sampled from a man between 40 and 49 years old in good health and CMV-seronegative. The CDR3 nucleotides read TGTGCCAGCAGCTCGCCAGGGAGGGGTAGCGGGGGGGCTTCATACAATGAGCAGTTCTTC. Amino acid sequence: CASSSPGRGSGGASYNEQFF.